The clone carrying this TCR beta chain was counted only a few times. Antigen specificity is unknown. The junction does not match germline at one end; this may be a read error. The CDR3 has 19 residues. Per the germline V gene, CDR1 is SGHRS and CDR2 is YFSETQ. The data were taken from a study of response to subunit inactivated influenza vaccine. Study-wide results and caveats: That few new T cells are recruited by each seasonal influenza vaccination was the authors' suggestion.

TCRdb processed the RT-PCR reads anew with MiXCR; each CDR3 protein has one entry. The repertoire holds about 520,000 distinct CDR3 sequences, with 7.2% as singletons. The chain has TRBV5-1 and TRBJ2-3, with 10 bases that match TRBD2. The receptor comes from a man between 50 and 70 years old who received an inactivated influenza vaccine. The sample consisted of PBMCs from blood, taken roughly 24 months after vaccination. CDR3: CASSFVLAGAAPSTDTQYF. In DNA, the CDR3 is TGCGCCAGCAGCTTCGTTCTAGCGGGGGCCGCCCCTAGCACGGATACGCAGTATTTT.